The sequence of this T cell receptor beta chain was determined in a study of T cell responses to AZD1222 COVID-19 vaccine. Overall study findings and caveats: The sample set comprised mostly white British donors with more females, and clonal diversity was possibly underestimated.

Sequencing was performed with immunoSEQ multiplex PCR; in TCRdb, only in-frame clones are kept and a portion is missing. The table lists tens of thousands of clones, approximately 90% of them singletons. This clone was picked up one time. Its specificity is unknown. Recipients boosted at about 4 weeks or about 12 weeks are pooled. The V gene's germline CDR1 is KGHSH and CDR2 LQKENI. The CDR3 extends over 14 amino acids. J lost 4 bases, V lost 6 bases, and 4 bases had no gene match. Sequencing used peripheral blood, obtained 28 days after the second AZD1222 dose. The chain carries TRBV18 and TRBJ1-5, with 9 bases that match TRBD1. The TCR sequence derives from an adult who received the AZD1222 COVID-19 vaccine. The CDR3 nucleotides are TGTGCCAGCTCTTTAGACAGGGGGAATCAGCCCCAGCATTTT. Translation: CASSLDRGNQPQHF.